These 30 T cell receptor beta chains share one sample of origin, sequenced in a study of HIV-infected children after antiretroviral therapy interruption. Unique molecular identifiers were included in an RNA-based 3' RACE TCR library. TCRdb re-called the 3' RACE reads with MiXCR, one entry per CDR3 protein. The sample has fewer than 8,000 distinct CDR3 sequences, 16% seen once. The sample's treatment: PENTA 11 planned treatment interruption arm or continuous ART arm. This specimen consisted of CD45RO+ CD8+ T cells from PBMCs, pooled from several time points, obtained from a donor given antiretroviral therapy, either interrupted or continuous. As to subset: memory CD8+ CD45RO+ CD45RA- T cells. The receptors shown here come from a pool of human donors with HIV.

The sample holds many counts of this clonotype. The chain recombines TRBV7-9 with TRBJ2-5; 7 nucleotides match TRBD2. The CDR3 is 15 amino acids. The germline CDR1 and CDR2 sequences are SEHNR and FQNEAQ (reference sequence). V trimming: 5 bases; J trimming: 5 bases; junction bases outside the gene matches: 11. As DNA, the CDR3 is TGTGCCAGCAGCAGCTCTCGGACTAGAACCGAGACCCAGTACTTC. Its translation: CASSSSRTRTETQYF.

Many counts were recorded for this clonotype. The CDR3 sequence: CASSYEERYGYTF. Written as DNA, the CDR3 is TGTGCCAGCAGTTATGAGGAGCGCTATGGCTACACCTTC. V usage is TRBV6-6 and J usage is TRBJ1-2, with no clear D. The CDR3 runs to 13 residues. The V gene lost 3 bases and the J gene lost 4 bases, with 9 bases spanning the gap. In germline, CDR1 is MNHNY, CDR2 SVGAGI (reference sequence).

In its sample, this clonotype was seen many times. The V gene is TRBV20-1, the J gene TRBJ2-5; 8 nucleotides agree with TRBD2. The V gene's germline CDR1 is DFQATT and CDR2 SNEGSKA (reference sequence). This CDR3 has 14 residues. The junction had 9 bases not matched to a gene; V was cut back by 4 bases and J by 5 bases. CDR3 nucleotides: TGCAGTGCTAATAAGCGCGGGAGGTTGGAGACCCAGTACTTC. As protein: CSANKRGRLETQYF.

This clonotype was recorded many times. The chain is built from TRBV27 and TRBJ1-1; 7 nucleotides line up with TRBD1. J lost 11 bases, V lost 6 bases, and 6 bases had no gene match. CDR1 MNHEY and CDR2 SMNVEV come from the germline V gene (reference sequence). The CDR3 covers 11 residues. CDR3 sequence (DNA): TGTGCCAGCAGCTACAGGGGTAGGGCTTTCTTT. Protein: CASSYRGRAFF.

This clonotype was detected many times. The chain links TRBV7-9 to TRBJ1-1; possible D gene TRBD1, 6 bases. CDR3 length: 13 amino acids. With 5 bases removed from V and 4 bases from J, the gap between germline ends came to 11 bases. The germline V gene encodes CDR1 SEHNR and CDR2 FQNEAQ (reference sequence). CDR3 in DNA: TGTGCCAGCAGCGTCGGACAGCTCACTGAAGCTTTCTTT. Translated, it gives CASSVGQLTEAFF.

The chain couples TRBV7-3 to TRBJ2-2; D uncertain. Germline V CDR1 and CDR2: SGHTA, FQGTGA. The CDR3 has 14 amino acids. The ends were cut back, 2 bases at V and 7 bases at J, with 11 bases in the middle. The CDR3 coding sequence is TGTGCCAGCAGCTTATTCAGCGCGGACGGGGAGCTGTTTTTT. This gives the protein CASSLFSADGELFF.

The gene calls are TRBV4-1 and TRBJ2-1; no reliable D call. Trimming removed 6 bases at V and 0 bases at J, with 9 bases between. Germline V CDR1 and CDR2: MGHRA, YSYEKL. There are 14 residues in the CDR3. The CDR3 bases are TGCGCCAGCAGGGCAGATAGCTCCTACAATGAGCAGTTCTTC. Translating gives CASRADSSYNEQFF.

The chain employs TRBV5-1 and TRBJ2-1, with a tentative D call TRBD2 (5 bases). The germline gives CDR1 SGHRS, CDR2 YFSETQ. The CDR3 spans 14 residues. V was trimmed by 9 bases and J by 8 bases, leaving 21 bases between them. The CDR3 nucleotides are TGCGCCATCAGTAAAACGAGAGGGATCGATGAGCAGTTCTTC. Protein product: CAISKTRGIDEQFF. Together with reference TRBV5-1 and TRBJ2-1, the CDR3 gives the full variable domain: KAGVTQTPRYLIKTRGQQVTLSCSPISGHRSVSWYQQTPGQGLQFLFEYFSETQRNKGNFPGRFSGRQFSNSRSEMNVSTLELGDSALYLCAISKTRGIDEQFFGPGTRLTVL.

This clonotype was seen ten or more times. The V call is TRBV30, the J call TRBJ2-7; 7 positions match TRBD2. The CDR3 runs 11 residues. CDR1 and CDR2 (germline): GTSNPN, SVGIG (reference sequence). The V segment lost 5 bases and the J segment 7 bases; nucleotides outside the gene matches: 5. CDR3 nucleotide sequence: TGTGCCTGGGCGGACGGGGGGGAGCAGTACTTC. Protein product: CAWADGGEQYF.

The table lists this clonotype with many counts. The rearrangement links TRBV6-5 to TRBJ2-1; possibly TRBD2 for D (6 bases). Per germline, CDR1 MNHEY and CDR2 SVGAGI. V dropped 8 bases and J dropped 4 bases, with 18 bases sitting between them. The CDR3 totals 15 residues. DNA of the CDR3: TGTGCCAGCGGTTTAGCGGTAGTCGGGTACAATGAGCAGTTCTTC. This gives the protein CASGLAVVGYNEQFF.

This clonotype appeared many times. J is TRBJ2-1 and V is TRBV3-1, with 7 bases matching TRBD2. Per the germline V gene, CDR1 is LGHDT and CDR2 is YNNKEL (reference sequence). After removal of 1 base from V and 3 bases from J, the junction contained 3 bases not matched to a gene. The CDR3 has 15 amino acids. CDR3 in DNA: TGTGCCAGCAGCCAAGTCGGCGGGAGCTACAATGAGCAGTTCTTC. It encodes CASSQVGGSYNEQFF.

By share of the sample, this clonotype is medium-sized (0.01 to 0.1%). The V gene is TRBV20-1, the J gene TRBJ1-5; D is unresolved. The CDR3 extends over 16 amino acids. The V end was cut by 3 bases, the J end by 1 base, with 16 bases between. Germline V gene sequence: CDR1 DFQATT, CDR2 SNEGSKA (reference sequence). The CDR3 loop is CSASPLVLDSNQPQHF. The CDR3 region has the DNA TGCAGTGCTAGTCCCCTTGTGCTCGACAGCAATCAGCCCCAGCATTTT.

Many counts were recorded for this clonotype. The rearrangement uses TRBV6-5 and TRBJ1-1, with D perhaps TRBD1 (5 bases). Trimming removed 7 bases at V and 6 bases at J, with 15 bases between. Germline values: CDR1 MNHEY, CDR2 SVGAGI. CDR3 length equals 13 residues. The CDR3 DNA reads as TGTGCCAGCACCCCAGGGCCAGTATCTGAAGCTTTCTTT. Translated: CASTPGPVSEAFF.

Ten or more counts support this clonotype. The chain is built from TRBV24-1 and TRBJ2-3, with 10 bases matching TRBD2. The V gene end was trimmed by 0 bases and the J gene end by 6 bases; junction bases not matched to a gene: 5. Germline values: CDR1 KGHDR, CDR2 SFDVKD. The CDR3 contains 16 residues. This CDR3 reads CATSDLTAGGPDTQYF. CDR3 coding DNA: TGTGCCACCAGTGATTTGACAGCGGGAGGGCCGGATACGCAGTATTTT.

Within the sample, this clonotype is medium-sized. In DNA form, the CDR3 reads TGTGCCAGCTCACCCGGACAAGGAAACACAGATACGCAGTATTTT. This gives the protein CASSPGQGNTDTQYF. The J gene is TRBJ2-3, the V gene TRBV18; D possibly corresponds to TRBD1 (5 bases). Germline CDR1 and CDR2: KGHSH and LQKENI. CDR3 length: 15 amino acids. V was trimmed by 3 bases and J by 2 bases, leaving 12 bases between them.

There are a few counts of this clonotype. The V gene is TRBV20-1, the J gene TRBJ2-3; TRBD2 agrees at 11 bases. Germline trimming cut 1 base from V and 5 bases from J; bases unmatched to any gene: 2. The CDR3 contains 14 residues. Per germline, CDR1 DFQATT and CDR2 SNEGSKA (reference sequence). The CDR3 coding sequence is TGCAGTGCTAGAGGTAGCGGGAGGGGAGATACGCAGTATTTT. It specifies CSARGSGRGDTQYF.

The V gene is TRBV25-1, the J gene TRBJ2-1, with D tentatively TRBD1 or TRBD2 (5 bases each). V was trimmed by 6 bases and J by 10 bases, leaving 13 bases between them. There are 12 residues in the CDR3. Germline lookup yields CDR1 MGHDK and CDR2 SYGVNS. As DNA, the CDR3 is TGTGCCAGCAGGGACACCCCGGGAGAGCAGTTCTTC. It translates to CASRDTPGEQFF. Complete variable domain (other parts from reference TRBV25-1 and TRBJ2-1): EADIYQTPRYLVIGTGKKITLECSQTMGHDKMYWYQQDPGMELHLIHYSYGVNSTEKGDLSSESTVSRIRTEHFPLTLESARPSHTSQYLCASRDTPGEQFFGPGTRLTVL.

This CDR3 reads CSASKSGTLQETQYF. The CDR3 DNA is TGCAGCGCTTCCAAATCCGGGACACTCCAAGAGACCCAGTACTTC. This chain joins TRBV29-1 and TRBJ2-5; possible D gene TRBD1, 6 bases. V lost 7 bases and J lost 1, with 19 bases in between. CDR3 size: 15 residues. Germline V gene lookup returns CDR1 SQVTM and CDR2 ANQGSEA.

The sample holds many counts of this clonotype. The chain recombines TRBV5-5 with TRBJ2-1, with D perhaps TRBD1 or TRBD2 (5 bases each). V lost 4 bases and J lost 2, with 10 bases in between. This CDR3 has 14 residues. Germline loops: CDR1 SGHKS, CDR2 YYEKEE (reference sequence). CDR3 sequence: CASSTGLTYNEQFF. Here the CDR3 DNA reads TGTGCCAGCAGCACAGGACTGACCTACAATGAGCAGTTCTTC.

This clonotype was seen repeatedly, ten times or more. As DNA, the CDR3 is TGCGCCAGCAGCCCCTTTAGAGACAGGGAGTACAATGAGCAGTTCTTC. Its protein product is CASSPFRDREYNEQFF. The chain recombines TRBV5-1 with TRBJ2-1, with TRBD1 matching over 7 bases. Germline V CDR1 and CDR2: SGHRS, YFSETQ. V trimming: 4 bases; J trimming: 4 bases; junction bases outside the gene matches: 11. CDR3 length: 16 amino acids.

The CDR3 sequence: CASTTDRGNNQPQHF. DNA for the CDR3: TGTGCCAGCACCACGGACAGGGGGAACAATCAGCCCCAGCATTTT. This chain joins TRBV2 and TRBJ1-5, with TRBD1 matching over 10 bases. This CDR3 contains 15 residues. V was clipped by 7 bases and J by 3 bases; unmatched bases: 6. Germline CDR1 is SNHLY and CDR2 is FYNNEI.

This clonotype is judged large. V gene TRBV6-7 combines with J gene TRBJ2-3; TRBD2 agrees at 8 bases. TRBV6-7 is assigned to the ORF class and has an uncertain function. Trimming at V came to 6 bases and at J to 1 base, leaving 6 bases not matched to a gene. The CDR3 consists of 15 residues. The CDR3 DNA reads TGTGCCAGCAGCCTCGGAGCGGGAGGCACAGATACGCAGTATTTT. This sequence encodes CASSLGAGGTDTQYF.

At least ten counts were recorded for this clonotype. The J gene is TRBJ2-7, the V gene TRBV18; D ambiguous. The V end was cut by 3 bases, the J end by 6 bases, with 12 bases between. This CDR3 comprises 13 residues. Per germline, CDR1 KGHSH and CDR2 LQKENI. The CDR3 sequence: CASSPLPSAEQYF. The DNA of the CDR3 is TGTGCCAGCTCACCTCTCCCGAGCGCCGAGCAGTACTTC.

CDR3 in DNA: TGTGCCAGCAGTGTCGGACTAGCGATGACAGAGACCCAGTACTTC. This codes for CASSVGLAMTETQYF. This chain connects TRBV2 to TRBJ2-5; TRBD2 matches at 9 bases. With 4 bases clipped from V and 4 bases from J, the junction kept 7 bases outside the gene matches. The CDR3 is made up of 15 amino acids. The germline V gene has CDR1 SNHLY and CDR2 FYNNEI.

This clonotype rates as medium-sized. The chain joins TRBV12-3 or TRBV12-4 to TRBJ2-2; 10 bases line up with TRBD2. Trimming took 10 bases from V and 4 from J; bases not matched to a gene: 12. The CDR3 is 16 residues long. The CDR3 nucleotides read TGTGCCAACGGGGGTAGCGGGGGGCGGCGCACCGGGGAGCTGTTTTTT. Protein: CANGGSGGRRTGELFF.

This clonotype has a count of ten or more. The CDR3 protein is CASSIRAFSNTGELFF. The DNA of the CDR3 is TGTGCCAGTAGTATCAGGGCCTTCTCGAACACCGGGGAGCTGTTTTTT. The chain combines TRBV19 with TRBJ2-2, with D perhaps matching TRBD1 (5 bases). CDR3 length: 16 residues. Trimming stripped 3 bases from V and 0 bases from J, with 11 bases between. Germline V gene lookup returns CDR1 LNHDA and CDR2 SQIVND (reference sequence).

This clonotype was detected ten times or more. The V call is TRBV12-3 or TRBV12-4, the J call TRBJ1-4; TRBD1 matches 10 bases. The CDR3 consists of 19 residues. V shed 8 bases, J shed 0 bases, and the junction held 15 bases outside the gene matches. The CDR3 loop reads CASHPGTGVRSATNEKLFF. CDR3 DNA sequence: TGTGCCAGCCACCCCGGGACAGGGGTGAGGTCTGCAACTAATGAAAAACTGTTTTTT.

The table lists this clonotype with many counts. The chain recombines TRBV7-9 with TRBJ2-3; TRBD1 matches 7 bases. V dropped 3 bases and J dropped 4; count of bases not matched to a gene: 10. Germline V gene lookup returns CDR1 SEHNR and CDR2 FQNEAQ (reference sequence). This CDR3 spans 16 amino acids. The CDR3 is CASSFDRAGRADTQYF. The DNA of the CDR3 is TGTGCCAGCAGCTTCGACAGGGCGGGCCGGGCAGATACGCAGTATTTT.

By its share, this clonotype is medium-sized. The chain has TRBV12-5 and TRBJ1-1; D is unclear. With 5 bases removed from V and 10 bases from J, the gap between germline ends came to 17 bases. In germline, CDR1 is LGHNT, CDR2 FRNRAP. The CDR3 covers 13 residues. The DNA for the CDR3 is TGTGCTAGTGGTCAAGATTGGGCGGCGGGAGCTTTCTTT. It is translated as CASGQDWAAGAFF. Variable domain in full (rest from reference TRBV12-5 and TRBJ1-1): DARVTQTPRHKVTEMGQEVTMRCQPILGHNTVFWYRQTMMQGLELLAYFRNRAPLDDSGMPKDRFSAEMPDATLATLKIQPSEPRDSAVYFCASGQDWAAGAFFGQGTRLTVV.

By share of the sample, this clonotype is medium-sized. J is TRBJ2-3 and V is TRBV6-4; 12 bases align to TRBD2. Per the germline V gene, CDR1 is MRHNA and CDR2 is SNTAGT. V shed 4 bases and J 4 bases; nucleotides not matched to a gene: 0. The CDR3 runs to 14 residues. CDR3 in amino acids: CASSASGGADTQYF. The CDR3 nucleotides read TGTGCCAGCAGTGCTAGCGGGGGGGCAGATACGCAGTATTTT.